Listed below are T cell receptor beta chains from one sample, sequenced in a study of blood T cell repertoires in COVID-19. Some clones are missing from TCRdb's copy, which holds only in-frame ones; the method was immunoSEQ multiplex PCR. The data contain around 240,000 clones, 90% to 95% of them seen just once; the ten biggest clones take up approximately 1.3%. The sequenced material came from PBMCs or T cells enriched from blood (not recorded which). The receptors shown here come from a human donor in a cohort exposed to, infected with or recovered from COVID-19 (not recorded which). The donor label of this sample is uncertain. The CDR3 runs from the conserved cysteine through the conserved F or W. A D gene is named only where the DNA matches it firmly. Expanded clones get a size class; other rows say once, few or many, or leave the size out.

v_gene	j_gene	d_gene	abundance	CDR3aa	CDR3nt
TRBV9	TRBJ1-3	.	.	CASSQQLSGNTIYF	TGTGCCAGCAGCCAACAGCTCTCTGGAAACACCATATATTTT
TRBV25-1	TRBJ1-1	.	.	CASSEWGGMNTEAFF	TGTGCCAGCAGTGAATGGGGGGGAATGAACACTGAAGCTTTCTTT
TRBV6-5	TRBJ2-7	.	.	CASSPYSPASHEQYF	TGTGCCAGCAGTCCCTATAGCCCGGCGTCCCACGAGCAGTACTTC
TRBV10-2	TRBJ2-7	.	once	CASSEVRSSNEQYF	TGCGCCAGCAGTGAGGTGAGGAGCAGTAACGAGCAGTACTTC
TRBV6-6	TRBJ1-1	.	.	CASSYSSGGTEAFF	TGTGCCAGCAGTTACTCAAGTGGGGGGACTGAAGCTTTCTTT
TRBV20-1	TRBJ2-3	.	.	CSARSGDTQYF	TGCAGTGCTAGATCGGGAGATACGCAGTATTTT
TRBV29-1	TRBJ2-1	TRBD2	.	CSVTSGGALDEQFF	TGCAGCGTAACTAGCGGGGGGGCCTTGGATGAGCAGTTCTTC
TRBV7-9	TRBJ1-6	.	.	CASSSPRGKVLHF	TGTGCCAGCAGCTCCCCACGGGGGAAGGTTCTCCACTTT
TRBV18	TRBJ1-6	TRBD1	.	CASSPGQDSPLHF	TGTGCCAGCTCACCCGGACAGGATTCACCCCTCCACTTT
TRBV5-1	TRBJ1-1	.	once	CASSVATGDTEAFF	TGCGCCAGCAGCGTTGCTACAGGTGACACTGAAGCTTTCTTT
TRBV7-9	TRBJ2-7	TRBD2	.	CASSFTSGGASEQYF	TGTGCCAGCAGCTTCACTAGCGGGGGGGCGTCCGAGCAGTACTTC
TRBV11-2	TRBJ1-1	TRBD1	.	CASSLVRGGRGHTEAFF	TGTGCCAGCAGCTTAGTCCGGGGTGGCAGGGGGCACACTGAAGCTTTCTTT
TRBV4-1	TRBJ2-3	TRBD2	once	CASKGQRGGREDTQYF	TGCGCCAGCAAGGGCCAGCGGGGGGGCCGGGAAGATACGCAGTATTTT
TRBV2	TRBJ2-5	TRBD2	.	CASSLRRLAGRTPETQYF	TGTGCCAGCAGCCTTCGGCGGCTAGCGGGACGAACCCCAGAGACCCAGTACTTC
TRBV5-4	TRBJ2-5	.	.	CASSPGTFQETQYF	TGTGCCAGCAGCCCTGGGACTTTTCAAGAGACCCAGTACTTC
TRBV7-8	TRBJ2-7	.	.	CASSLDRWSSYEQYF	TGTGCCAGCAGCCTCGACAGGTGGAGCTCCTACGAGCAGTACTTC
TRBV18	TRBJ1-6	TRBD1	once	CASSQSTGLENSPLHF	TGTGCCAGCTCACAGTCGACAGGGTTGGAGAATTCACCCCTCCACTTT
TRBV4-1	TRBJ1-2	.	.	CASSQGRQGSHYGYTF	TGCGCCAGCAGCCAAGGGCGGCAAGGGAGTCACTATGGCTACACCTTC
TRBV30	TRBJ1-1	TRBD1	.	CAWSALGQTNTEAFF	TGTGCCTGGAGTGCTCTGGGACAGACGAACACTGAAGCTTTCTTT
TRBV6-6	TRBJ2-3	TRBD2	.	CASSTGTTITDTQYF	TGTGCCAGCAGTACCGGGACTACCATCACAGATACGCAGTATTTT
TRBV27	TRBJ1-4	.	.	CASSSTPGGFEKLFF	TGTGCCAGCAGTTCAACACCGGGCGGGTTTGAAAAACTGTTTTTT
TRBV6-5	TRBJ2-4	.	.	CASRNILGKNIQYF	TGTGCCAGCAGGAATATCCTAGGCAAAAACATTCAGTACTTC
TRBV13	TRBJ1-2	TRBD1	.	CASSQQGVEGYTF	TGTGCCAGCAGCCAACAGGGGGTTGAAGGCTACACCTTC
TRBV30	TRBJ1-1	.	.	CAWTRVKKGDTEAFF	TGTGCCTGGACCCGGGTCAAAAAAGGAGACACTGAAGCTTTCTTT
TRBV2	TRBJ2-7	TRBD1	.	CASSQDRGGYEQYF	TGTGCCAGCAGCCAGGACAGGGGTGGGTACGAGCAGTACTTC
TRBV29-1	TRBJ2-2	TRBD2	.	CSVVRWEGNTGELFF	TGCAGCGTAGTTCGGTGGGAGGGCAACACCGGGGAGCTGTTTTTT
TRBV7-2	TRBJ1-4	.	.	CASSLATGLDNEKLFF	TGTGCCAGCAGCTTAGCGACAGGCTTAGATAATGAAAAACTGTTTTTT
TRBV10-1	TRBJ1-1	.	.	CASSESRVGTGTAETFF	.
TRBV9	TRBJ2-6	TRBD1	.	CASSALPTGAGANVLTF	TGTGCCAGCAGCGCCCTACCGACAGGGGCTGGGGCCAACGTCCTGACTTTC